The present entry profiles one T cell receptor beta chain with its context. The junction does not match germline at one end; this may be a read error. Treatment reported: oral pan-JAK inhibitor, 5-10 mg twice daily. Samples from alopecia areata patients were lesional scalp punch biopsies and peripheral blood. Extracted RNA was reverse transcribed, and the resulting cDNA served as sequencing template. This table comes from immunoSEQ multiplex PCR, and its TCRdb copy is limited to in-frame clones, with some not included. Among 270,000 or so clones listed, 55% to 75% were seen once. This sample is part of a study of CD8+ T cells in alopecia areata. Study-wide background: Treated patients were given 5 to 10 mg oral tofacitinib twice daily.

Germline V CDR1 and CDR2: SNHLY, FYNNEI. The CDR3 totals 13 residues. The clonotype originates from a human donor with alopecia areata. V and J are TRBV2 and TRBJ1-1; a weak D match, TRBD1 (6 bases). The sequenced sample was CD4+ T cells sorted from blood, obtained at week 24, from a patient treated with tofacitinib. The CDR3 reads CASCLQGSDGIIF. The CDR3 coding sequence is TGTGCCAGCTGCTTACAGGGTAGTGACGGGATAATCTTT.